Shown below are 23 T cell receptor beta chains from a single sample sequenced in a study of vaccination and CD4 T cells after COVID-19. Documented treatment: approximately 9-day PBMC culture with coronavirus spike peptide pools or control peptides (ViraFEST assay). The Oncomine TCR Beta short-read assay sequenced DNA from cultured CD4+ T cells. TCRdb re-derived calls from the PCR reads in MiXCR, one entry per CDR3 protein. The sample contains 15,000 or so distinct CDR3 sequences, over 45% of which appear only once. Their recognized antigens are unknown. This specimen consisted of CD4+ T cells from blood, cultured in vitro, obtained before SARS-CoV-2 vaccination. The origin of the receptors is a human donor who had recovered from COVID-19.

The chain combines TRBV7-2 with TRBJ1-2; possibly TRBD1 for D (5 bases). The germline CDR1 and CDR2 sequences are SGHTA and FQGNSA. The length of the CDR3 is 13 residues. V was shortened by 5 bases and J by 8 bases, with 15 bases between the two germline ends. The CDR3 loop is CASSPFKAGGYTF. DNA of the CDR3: TGTGCCAGCAGCCCCTTTAAGGCAGGGGGCTACACCTTC.

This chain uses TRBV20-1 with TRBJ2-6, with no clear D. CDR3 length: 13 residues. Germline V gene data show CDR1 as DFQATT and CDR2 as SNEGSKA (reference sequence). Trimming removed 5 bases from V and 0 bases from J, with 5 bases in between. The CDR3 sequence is CSAPNSGANVLTF. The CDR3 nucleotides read TGCAGTGCTCCTAACTCTGGGGCCAACGTCCTGACTTTC.

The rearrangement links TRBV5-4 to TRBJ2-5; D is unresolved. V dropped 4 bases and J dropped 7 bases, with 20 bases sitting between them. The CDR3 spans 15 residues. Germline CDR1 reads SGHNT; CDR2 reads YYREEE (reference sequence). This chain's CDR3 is CASSLESGAIGTQYF. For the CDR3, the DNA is TGTGCCAGCAGCCTGGAGTCGGGTGCGATCGGGACCCAGTACTTC.

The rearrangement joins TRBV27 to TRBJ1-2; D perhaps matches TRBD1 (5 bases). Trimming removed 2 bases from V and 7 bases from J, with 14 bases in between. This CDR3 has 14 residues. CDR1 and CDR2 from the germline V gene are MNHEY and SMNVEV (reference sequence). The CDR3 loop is CASSLLGGSGGYTF. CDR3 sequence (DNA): TGTGCCAGCAGTTTACTCGGGGGTTCGGGTGGCTACACCTTC.

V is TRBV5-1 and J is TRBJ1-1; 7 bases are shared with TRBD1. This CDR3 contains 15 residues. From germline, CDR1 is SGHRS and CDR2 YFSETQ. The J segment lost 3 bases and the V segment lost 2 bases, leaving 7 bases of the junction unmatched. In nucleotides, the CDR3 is TGCGCCAGCAGCTTACAGGGGAGGGGGGACACTGAAGCTTTCTTT. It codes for CASSLQGRGDTEAFF.

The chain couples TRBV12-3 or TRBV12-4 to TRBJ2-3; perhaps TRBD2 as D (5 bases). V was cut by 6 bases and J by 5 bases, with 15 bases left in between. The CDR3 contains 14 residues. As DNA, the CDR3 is TGTGCCAGCAGATCGACTACCATCGGAGATACGCAGTATTTT. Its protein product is CASRSTTIGDTQYF.

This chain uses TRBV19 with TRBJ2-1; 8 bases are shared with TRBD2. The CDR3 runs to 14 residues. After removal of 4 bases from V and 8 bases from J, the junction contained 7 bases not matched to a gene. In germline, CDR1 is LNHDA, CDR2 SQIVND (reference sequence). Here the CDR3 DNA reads TGTGCCAGTAGTACCCCAGGACTAGCAGATGAGCAGTTCTTC. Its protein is CASSTPGLADEQFF.

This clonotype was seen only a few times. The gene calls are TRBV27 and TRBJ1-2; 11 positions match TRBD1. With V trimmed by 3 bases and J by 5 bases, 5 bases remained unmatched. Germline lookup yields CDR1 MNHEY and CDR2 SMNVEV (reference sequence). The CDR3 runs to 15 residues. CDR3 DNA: TGTGCCAGCAGTTTCTCCGGGACAGGGGGATATGGCTACACCTTC. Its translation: CASSFSGTGGYGYTF.

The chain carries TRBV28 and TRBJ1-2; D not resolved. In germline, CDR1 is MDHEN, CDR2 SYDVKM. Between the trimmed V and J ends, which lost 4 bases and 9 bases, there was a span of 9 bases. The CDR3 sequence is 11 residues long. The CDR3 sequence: CASSYATRYTF. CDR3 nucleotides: TGTGCCAGCAGTTACGCAACCCGCTACACCTTC.

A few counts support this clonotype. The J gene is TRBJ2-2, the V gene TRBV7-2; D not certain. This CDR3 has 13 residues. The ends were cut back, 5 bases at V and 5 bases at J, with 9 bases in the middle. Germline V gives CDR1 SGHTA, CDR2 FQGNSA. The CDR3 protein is CASSLLRTGELFF. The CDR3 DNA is TGTGCCAGCAGCCTCCTGCGAACCGGGGAGCTGTTTTTT. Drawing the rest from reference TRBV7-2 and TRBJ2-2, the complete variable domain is GAGVSQSPSNKVTEKGKDVELRCDPISGHTALYWYRQSLGQGLEFLIYFQGNSAPDKSGLPSDRFSAERTGGSVSTLTIQRTQQEDSAVYLCASSLLRTGELFFGEGSRLTVL.

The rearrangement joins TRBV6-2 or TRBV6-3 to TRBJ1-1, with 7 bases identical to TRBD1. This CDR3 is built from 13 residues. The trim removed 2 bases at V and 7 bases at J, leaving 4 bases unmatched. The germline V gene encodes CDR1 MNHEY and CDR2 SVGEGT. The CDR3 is CASSYPGQIEAFF. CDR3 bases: TGTGCCAGCAGTTACCCGGGACAGATTGAAGCTTTCTTT.

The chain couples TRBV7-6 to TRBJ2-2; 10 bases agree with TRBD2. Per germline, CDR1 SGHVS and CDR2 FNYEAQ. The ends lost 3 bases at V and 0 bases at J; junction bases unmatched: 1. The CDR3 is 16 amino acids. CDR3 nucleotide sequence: TGTGCCAGCAGCTTGACTAGCGGGCCGAACACCGGGGAGCTGTTTTTT. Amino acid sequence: CASSLTSGPNTGELFF.

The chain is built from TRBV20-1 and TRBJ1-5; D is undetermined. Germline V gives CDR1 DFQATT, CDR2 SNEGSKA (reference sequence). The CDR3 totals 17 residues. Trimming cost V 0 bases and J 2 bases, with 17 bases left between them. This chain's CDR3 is CSARDLQSSLGNQPQHF. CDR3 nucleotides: TGCAGTGCTAGAGATCTACAGTCATCCCTGGGCAATCAGCCCCAGCATTTT.

CDR3 sequence reads: CASSFGQGADTQYF. CDR3 nucleotide sequence: TGTGCCAGCAGCTTTGGACAGGGAGCAGATACGCAGTATTTT. V gene TRBV11-2 combines with J gene TRBJ2-3; 8 bases match TRBD1. This CDR3 region has 14 residues. Unmatched junction bases numbered 3, after V lost 3 bases and J lost 4 bases. CDR1 and CDR2 (germline): SGHAT, FQNNGV.

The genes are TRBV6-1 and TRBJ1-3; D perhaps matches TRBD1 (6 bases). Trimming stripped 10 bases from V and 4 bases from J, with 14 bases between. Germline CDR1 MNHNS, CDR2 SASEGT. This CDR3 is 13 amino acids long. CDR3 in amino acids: CAIGGGPGNTIYF. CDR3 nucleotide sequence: TGTGCCATAGGCGGGGGGCCCGGAAACACCATATATTTT.

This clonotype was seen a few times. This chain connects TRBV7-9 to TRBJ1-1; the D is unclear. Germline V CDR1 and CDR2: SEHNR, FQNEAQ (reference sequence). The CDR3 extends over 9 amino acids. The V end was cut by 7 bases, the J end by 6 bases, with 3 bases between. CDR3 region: CASTAEAFF. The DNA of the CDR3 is TGTGCCAGCACGGCTGAAGCTTTCTTT.

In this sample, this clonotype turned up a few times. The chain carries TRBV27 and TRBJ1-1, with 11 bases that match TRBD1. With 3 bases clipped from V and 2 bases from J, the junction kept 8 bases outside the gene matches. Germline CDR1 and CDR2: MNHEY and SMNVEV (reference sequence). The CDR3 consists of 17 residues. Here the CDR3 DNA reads TGTGCCAGCAGTTTGGCGGGACAGGGGGGTTTAAACACTGAAGCTTTCTTT. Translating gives CASSLAGQGGLNTEAFF.

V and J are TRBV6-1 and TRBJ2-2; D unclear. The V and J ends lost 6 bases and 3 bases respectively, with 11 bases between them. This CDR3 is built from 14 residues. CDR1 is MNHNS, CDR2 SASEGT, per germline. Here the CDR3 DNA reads TGTGCCAGCAGCGGCATTCGGGACACCGGGGAGCTGTTTTTT. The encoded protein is CASSGIRDTGELFF.

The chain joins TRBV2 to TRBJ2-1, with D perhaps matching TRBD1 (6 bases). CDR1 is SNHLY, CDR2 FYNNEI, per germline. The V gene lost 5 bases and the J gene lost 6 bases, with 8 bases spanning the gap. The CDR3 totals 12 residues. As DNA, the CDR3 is TGTGCCAGCAGTTGGGACATCAATGAGCAGTTCTTC. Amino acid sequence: CASSWDINEQFF.

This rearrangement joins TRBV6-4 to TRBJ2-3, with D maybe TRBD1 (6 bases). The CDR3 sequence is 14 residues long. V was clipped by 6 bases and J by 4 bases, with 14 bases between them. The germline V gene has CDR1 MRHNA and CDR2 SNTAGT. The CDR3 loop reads CASSSGQSPDTQYF. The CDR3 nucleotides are TGTGCCAGCAGCTCAGGACAGTCCCCAGATACGCAGTATTTT.

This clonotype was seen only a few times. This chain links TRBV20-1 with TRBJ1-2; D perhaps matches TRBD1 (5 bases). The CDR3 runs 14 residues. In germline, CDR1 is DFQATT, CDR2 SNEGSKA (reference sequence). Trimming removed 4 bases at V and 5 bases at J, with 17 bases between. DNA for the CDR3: TGCAGTGCTAAACAGGTACAGAATCCGTATGGCTACACCTTC. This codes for CSAKQVQNPYGYTF.

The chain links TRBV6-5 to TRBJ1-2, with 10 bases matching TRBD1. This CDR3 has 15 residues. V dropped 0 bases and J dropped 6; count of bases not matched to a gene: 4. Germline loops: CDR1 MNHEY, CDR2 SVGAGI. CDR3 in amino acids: CASSYSGTGDDGYTF. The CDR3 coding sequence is TGTGCCAGCAGTTACTCGGGGACAGGGGACGATGGCTACACCTTC.

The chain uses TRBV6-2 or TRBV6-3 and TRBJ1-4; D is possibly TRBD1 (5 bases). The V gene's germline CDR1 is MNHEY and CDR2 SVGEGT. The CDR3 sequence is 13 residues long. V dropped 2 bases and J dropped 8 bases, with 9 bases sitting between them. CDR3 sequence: CASSYGRDEKLFF. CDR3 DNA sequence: TGTGCCAGCAGTTACGGACGGGACGAAAAACTGTTTTTT.